This TCR beta chain was sequenced for a study of cytomegalovirus exposure and HLA in healthy donors. PCR employed 60 Vbeta and 13 Jbeta primers. Clones were read by immunoSEQ multiplex PCR, and TCRdb kept only the in-frame ones, dropping some. Among some 240,000 clones listed, more than 75% were seen once. The CDR3 length is 19 residues. This TCR derives from a male donor in good health and CMV-seronegative. This chain joins TRBV1 and TRBJ2-3; the table's D gene call, TRBD2, was not cross checked with the DNA. TRBV1 counts as a pseudogene. The sample was PBMCs. The CDR3 nucleotides are TGCACCAGCAGCCAAGAGGTAGTTCCAGCGGGAGGGCATGGAGATACGCAGTATTTT. The encoded protein is CTSSQEVVPAGGHGDTQYF.